Below, 14 T cell receptor beta chains from the same sample are listed, as sequenced in a study of T-cell reconstitution after alpha-beta-depleted transplantation in children. For TCRbeta, the library was prepared with unique molecular identifiers. MiXCR, run by TCRdb on the PCR reads, gives a single entry per CDR3 protein. The sample has 640,000 or so distinct CDR3 sequences; roughly 15% are singletons. Sample: PBMCs from the stem cell graft donor, taken from the stem cell graft. The receptors come from a human donor who donated a stem cell graft to a child with acute myeloid leukemia.

Details on this clonotype: This could be a read error, since a much larger clone is one nucleotide away. The chain is built from TRBV20-1 and TRBJ1-2; D remains unclear. The CDR3 length is 13 residues. The germline gives CDR1 DFQATT, CDR2 SNEGSKA (reference sequence). In nucleotides, the CDR3 is TGCACTGTTGTGGTCCGCGCCCGTGATGGCTACACCTTC. Amino acid sequence: CTVVVRARDGYTF.

This clonotype was seen at least ten times. CDR3 loop: CASSFDPIGYGYTF. DNA of the CDR3: TGTGCCAGCAGTTTCGACCCAATAGGCTATGGCTACACCTTC. The chain links TRBV27 to TRBJ1-2; D is uncertain. Germline-derived CDR1 and CDR2 are MNHEY and SMNVEV (reference sequence). The CDR3 length is 14 residues. Trimming shortened V by 3 bases and J by 4 bases, and 12 bases separated the two germline ends.

This clonotype was counted ten times or more. The chain employs TRBV7-2 and TRBJ2-5; 7 nucleotides match TRBD1. The ends lost 4 bases at V and 5 bases at J; junction bases unmatched: 7. The CDR3 consists of 14 residues. CDR1 SGHTA and CDR2 FQGNSA come from the germline V gene. The CDR3 sequence is CASSSNRGGETQYF. The DNA of the CDR3 is TGTGCCAGCAGCTCAAACAGGGGTGGGGAGACCCAGTACTTC. The whole variable domain, remainder taken from reference TRBV7-2 and TRBJ2-5, is GAGVSQSPSNKVTEKGKDVELRCDPISGHTALYWYRQSLGQGLEFLIYFQGNSAPDKSGLPSDRFSAERTGGSVSTLTIQRTQQEDSAVYLCASSSNRGGETQYFGPGTRLLVL.

In its sample, this clonotype was seen a few times. The V gene is TRBV4-3, the J gene TRBJ1-2, with 11 bases fitting TRBD1. CDR3 size: 18 residues. Per the germline V gene, CDR1 is LGHNA and CDR2 is YSLEER. V shed 4 bases, J shed 2 bases, and the junction held 12 bases outside the gene matches. This CDR3 is CASSRRLPGQGGNYGYTF. As DNA, the CDR3 is TGCGCCAGCAGCCGCCGCCTTCCGGGACAGGGGGGGAACTATGGCTACACCTTC.

In this sample, this clonotype turned up many times. This chain uses TRBV12-3 or TRBV12-4 with TRBJ2-1; TRBD2 matches at 8 bases. The CDR3 is made up of 15 amino acids. After removal of 5 bases from V and 5 bases from J, the junction contained 8 bases not matched to a gene. The CDR3 region is CASSLLLAGDNEQFF. The CDR3 nucleotides read TGTGCCAGCAGTCTTCTGCTAGCGGGTGACAATGAGCAGTTCTTC.

Many counts were recorded for this clonotype. The chain joins TRBV5-1 to TRBJ1-2, with D possibly being TRBD1 (5 bases). This CDR3 region has 12 residues. Trimming removed 5 bases from V and 7 bases from J, with 12 bases in between. Germline V gene sequence: CDR1 SGHRS, CDR2 YFSETQ. The CDR3 DNA sequence: TGCGCCAGCAGGGGACCAGAGACTGGCTACACCTTC. Translating gives CASRGPETGYTF.

Many counts were recorded for this clonotype. The V gene is TRBV2, the J gene TRBJ1-2; 8 bases are shared with TRBD1. V shed 4 bases and J 4 bases; nucleotides not matched to a gene: 2. The CDR3 is made up of 13 amino acids. Germline V lookup: CDR1 SNHLY, CDR2 FYNNEI. CDR3 sequence reads: CASSGTGTYGYTF. The CDR3 nucleotides read TGTGCCAGCAGTGGGACAGGGACCTATGGCTACACCTTC.

This clonotype has just a few counts. CDR3 nucleotide sequence: TGTGCCAGCAGCAGATTGAACTGGGCGGGACCAGATACGCAGTATTTT. It is translated as CASSRLNWAGPDTQYF. The genes are TRBV11-2 and TRBJ2-3; maybe TRBD2 (6 bases). Germline V gene lookup returns CDR1 SGHAT and CDR2 FQNNGV. This CDR3 spans 16 amino acids. The V end lost 5 bases, the J end lost 4 bases, and 19 bases lay between the germline ends.

CDR3 sequence (DNA): TGCAGTGCTGTGGACAGGATACGGACTGAAGCTTTCTTT. Its protein is CSAVDRIRTEAFF. V and J are TRBV20-1 and TRBJ1-1; 7 nucleotides align to TRBD1. The CDR3 has 13 residues. V was clipped by 5 bases and J by 5 bases; unmatched bases: 8. Germline V CDR1 and CDR2: DFQATT, SNEGSKA (reference sequence).

This clonotype occurred a few times. V and J are TRBV5-4 and TRBJ1-1, with D perhaps matching TRBD1 (5 bases). Germline V gene sequence: CDR1 SGHNT, CDR2 YYREEE (reference sequence). The CDR3 contains 15 residues. Trimming removed 8 bases at V and 0 bases at J, with 17 bases between. The CDR3 loop is CASRSEGAMNTEAFF. The DNA of the CDR3 is TGTGCCAGTCGGTCCGAAGGGGCGATGAACACTGAAGCTTTCTTT.

This clonotype was seen a handful of times. CDR3 coding DNA: TGTGCCACCAGTGATTCGATCACAGGGTGGGGCACCGGGGAGCTGTTTTTT. This codes for CATSDSITGWGTGELFF. The chain has TRBV24-1 and TRBJ2-2, with D possibly being TRBD1 (6 bases). The CDR3 loop spans 17 amino acids. V lost 2 bases and J lost 4, with 16 bases in between. The germline gives CDR1 KGHDR, CDR2 SFDVKD.

This clonotype was counted ten times or more. This chain links TRBV29-1 with TRBJ1-1; D uncertain. Trimming removed 1 base at V and 7 bases at J, with 13 bases between. CDR1 SQVTM and CDR2 ANQGSEA come from the germline V gene. This CDR3 is 13 amino acids long. The CDR3 region is CSVEVGEFHEAFF. CDR3 nucleotides: TGCAGCGTTGAAGTTGGGGAGTTCCATGAAGCTTTCTTT.

This clonotype was found a few times. The chain links TRBV20-1 to TRBJ1-5; tentatively, D is TRBD1 (5 bases). The CDR3 runs to 12 residues. Germline values: CDR1 DFQATT, CDR2 SNEGSKA (reference sequence). With 4 bases removed from V and 12 bases from J, the gap between germline ends came to 16 bases. In DNA, the CDR3 is TGCAGTGCTACCAGGGTAAGGGGAAGCCAGCATTTT. Its protein product is CSATRVRGSQHF.

This clonotype occurred many times. The rearrangement joins TRBV20-1 to TRBJ1-4; D unresolved. The CDR3 is 14 residues long. Germline V gene lookup returns CDR1 DFQATT and CDR2 SNEGSKA (reference sequence). Trimming shortened V by 1 base and J by 6 bases, and 12 bases separated the two germline ends. The CDR3 region has the DNA TGCAGTGCTAGAGCTGAAAGGTTCCATGAAAAACTGTTTTTT. The encoded protein is CSARAERFHEKLFF.